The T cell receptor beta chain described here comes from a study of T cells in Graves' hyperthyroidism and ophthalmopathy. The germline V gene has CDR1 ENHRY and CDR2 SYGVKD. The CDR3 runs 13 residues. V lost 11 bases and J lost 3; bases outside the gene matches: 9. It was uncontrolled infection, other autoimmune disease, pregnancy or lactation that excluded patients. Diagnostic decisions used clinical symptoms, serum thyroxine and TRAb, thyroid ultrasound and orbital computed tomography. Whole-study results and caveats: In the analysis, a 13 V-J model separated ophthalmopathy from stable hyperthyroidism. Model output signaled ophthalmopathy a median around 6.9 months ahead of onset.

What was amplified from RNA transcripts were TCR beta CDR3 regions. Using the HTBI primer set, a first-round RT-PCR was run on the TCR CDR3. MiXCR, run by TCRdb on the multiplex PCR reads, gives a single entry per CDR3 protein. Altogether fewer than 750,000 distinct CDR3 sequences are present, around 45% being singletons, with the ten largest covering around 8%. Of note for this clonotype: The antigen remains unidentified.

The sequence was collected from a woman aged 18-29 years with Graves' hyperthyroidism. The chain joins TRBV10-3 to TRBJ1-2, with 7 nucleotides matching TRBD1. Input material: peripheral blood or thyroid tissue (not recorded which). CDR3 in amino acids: CAVAGQQYYGYTF. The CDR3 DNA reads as TGTGCCGTCGCGGGACAGCAATACTATGGCTACACCTTC.